This T cell receptor (beta chain) came from a study of regulatory T cells in long-lasting Graves disease. Researchers made TCR beta libraries by using iRepertoire HTBI primers and running Arm-PCR on CDR3 regions. TCRdb processed the multiplex PCR reads anew with MiXCR; each CDR3 protein has one entry. Here the sample spans about 530,000 distinct CDR3 sequences, about 16% being singletons. This clonotype was picked up many times. Its matching antigen is unknown. Overall study findings and caveats: Favored usage of TRBV28, TRBJ1-2 and TRBJ2-5 was recorded in persistent disease.

Trimming pared 0 bases from V and 4 bases from J, leaving 6 bases between. CDR3 length: 14 residues. CDR1 is MDHEN and CDR2 is SYDVKM in the germline V gene. Time point noted: newly diagnosed GD, antithyroid drugs for less than 3 months. PBMC-extracted RNA yielded the TCR library. The same data also contributed to another study, on T cells in Graves' hyperthyroidism and ophthalmopathy. That work adds: Exclusion criteria comprised uncontrolled infection, other autoimmune disease, pregnancy or lactation. The study based diagnoses on clinical symptoms, serum thyroxine and TRAb, thyroid ultrasound and orbital computed tomography.

The sequencing used peripheral blood mononuclear cells (PBMCs), collected at new diagnosis, from a patient treated with antithyroid drugs. The rearrangement joins TRBV28 to TRBJ2-2, with D maybe TRBD1 (5 bases). The sequence derives from a woman aged 40 to 65 with Graves disease. This chain's CDR3 is CASSLWTATGELFF. Written as DNA, the CDR3 is TGTGCCAGCAGTTTATGGACAGCCACCGGGGAGCTGTTTTTT.